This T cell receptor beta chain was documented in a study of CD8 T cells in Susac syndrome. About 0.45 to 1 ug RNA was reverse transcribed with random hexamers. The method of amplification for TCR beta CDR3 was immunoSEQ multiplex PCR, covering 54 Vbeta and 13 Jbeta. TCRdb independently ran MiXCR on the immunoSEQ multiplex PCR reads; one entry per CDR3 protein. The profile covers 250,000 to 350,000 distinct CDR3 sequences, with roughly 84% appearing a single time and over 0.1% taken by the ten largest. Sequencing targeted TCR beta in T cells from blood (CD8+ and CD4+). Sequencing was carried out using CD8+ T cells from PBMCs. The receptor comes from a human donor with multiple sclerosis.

The chain's CDR3 is CASSLSGTGGYYEQFF. The CDR3 nucleotides are TGTGCCAGCAGTTTATCGGGGACGGGAGGGTACTATGAGCAGTTCTTC. The genes are TRBV27 and TRBJ2-1; 8 bases are a match to TRBD2. This CDR3 has 16 amino acids. CDR1 MNHEY and CDR2 SMNVEV come from the germline V gene (reference sequence). The ends lost 0 bases at V and 8 bases at J; junction bases unmatched: 9.